These 17 T cell receptor beta chains were sequenced from one sample in a study of blood T cell repertoires in COVID-19. Repertoires were generated with immunoSEQ multiplex PCR, while TCRdb's copy carries only in-frame clones and drops some. The sample has around 170,000 clones, more than 70% seen once. Sequenced material: peripheral blood. The receptors originated from a man in his 60s with acute or convalescent COVID-19.

The rearrangement links TRBV5-1 to TRBJ1-4; possible D gene TRBD1, 5 bases. Germline values: CDR1 SGHRS, CDR2 YFSETQ. The CDR3 has 13 amino acids. Trimming cost V 3 bases and J 5 bases, with 8 bases left between them. In DNA, the CDR3 is TGCGCCAGCAGCTCGGGGGGGAATGAAAAACTGTTTTTT. It specifies CASSSGGNEKLFF.

CDR3 in DNA: TGTGCCAGTAGTATAGATGCGGGGCGGGGGAACACTGAAGCTTTCTTT. Amino acid sequence: CASSIDAGRGNTEAFF. This chain connects TRBV19 to TRBJ1-1; D may be TRBD1 (5 bases). Between the trimmed V and J ends, which lost 0 bases and 1 base, there was a span of 12 bases. CDR1 and CDR2 from the germline V gene are LNHDA and SQIVND (reference sequence). This CDR3 contains 16 residues.

Here the CDR3 DNA reads TGTGCCAGCAGCCGGCGGACAGGGGATAAGGGGAATGAGCAGTTCTTC. Translation gives CASSRRTGDKGNEQFF. The chain has TRBV7-9 and TRBJ2-1; 9 positions agree with TRBD1. Germline V gene lookup returns CDR1 SEHNR and CDR2 FQNEAQ (reference sequence). V shed 5 bases and J 7 bases; nucleotides not matched to a gene: 12. This CDR3 has 16 amino acids.

V usage is TRBV12-3 or TRBV12-4 and J usage is TRBJ2-3; D is undetermined. The CDR3 has 13 amino acids. Trimming removed 3 bases at V and 6 bases at J, with 10 bases between. The CDR3 DNA reads TGTGCCAGCAGTTTCCTTCCGAGCGATACGCAGTATTTT. As protein: CASSFLPSDTQYF.

The sample holds one count of this clone. CDR3 region: CASSSQGGTNQPQHF. The DNA of the CDR3 is TGTGCCAGCAGTTCGCAAGGAGGTACCAATCAGCCCCAGCATTTT. The rearrangement joins TRBV2 to TRBJ1-5; the D is unclear. Trimming removed 5 bases from V and 3 bases from J, with 14 bases in between. The CDR3 is 15 amino acids. CDR1 is SNHLY, CDR2 FYNNEI, per germline.

The rearrangement uses TRBV6-6 and TRBJ1-2; D is perhaps TRBD1 (5 bases). The germline V gene has CDR1 MNHNY and CDR2 SVGAGI (reference sequence). The CDR3 has 13 residues. The V gene lost 5 bases and the J gene lost 1 base, with 8 bases spanning the gap. In nucleotides, the CDR3 is TGTGCCAGCAGTACCAGGGATAACTATGGCTACACCTTC. Protein sequence: CASSTRDNYGYTF.

The chain joins TRBV19 to TRBJ2-1; D call uncertain. Germline CDR1 is LNHDA and CDR2 is SQIVND (reference sequence). CDR3 size: 14 residues. The V gene lost 5 bases and the J gene lost 2 bases, with 10 bases spanning the gap. The CDR3 loop reads CASSDSSTYNEQFF. CDR3 sequence (DNA): TGTGCCAGTAGTGATTCATCTACCTACAATGAGCAGTTCTTC.

The chain carries TRBV5-1 and TRBJ2-2; 10 bases are shared with TRBD1. The CDR3 spans 16 residues. Germline CDR1 and CDR2: SGHRS and YFSETQ. V shed 6 bases and J 4 bases; nucleotides not matched to a gene: 9. The CDR3 DNA follows: TGCGCCAGCAACCCCCTCGGGACAGGGGTCACCGGGGAGCTGTTTTTT. Protein sequence: CASNPLGTGVTGELFF.

The chain is built from TRBV30 and TRBJ1-2, with TRBD1 as a possible D gene (6 bases). Deletions cut 3 bases from V and 8 bases from J, with 16 bases between. The CDR3 length is 13 residues. Germline loops: CDR1 GTSNPN, CDR2 SVGIG (reference sequence). The CDR3 region is CAWRDDRRYGYTF. In DNA, the CDR3 is TGTGCCTGGAGGGATGACAGGCGCTACGGCTACACCTTC.

This chain uses TRBV4-2 with TRBJ1-3; D remains ambiguous. CDR1 is LGHNA and CDR2 is YNFKEQ in the germline V gene. The V and J ends lost 2 bases and 0 bases respectively, with 14 bases between them. The CDR3 sequence is 17 residues long. CDR3 DNA sequence: TGTGCCAGCAGCCAAATTGCCGCACTAAACTCTGGAAACACCATATATTTT. Residues: CASSQIAALNSGNTIYF.

CDR3 in DNA: TGTGCCAGTAGTATAATAGGTAGCAAGCCAGAAGCTTTCTTT. Protein product: CASSIIGSKPEAFF. The rearrangement uses TRBV19 and TRBJ1-1; no clear D. This CDR3 is built from 14 residues. V was pared by 2 bases and J by 8 bases, with 15 bases between. CDR1 is LNHDA and CDR2 is SQIVND in the germline V gene (reference sequence). The entire variable domain, with the rest obtained from reference TRBV19 and TRBJ1-1, is as follows: DGGITQSPKYLFRKEGQNVTLSCEQNLNHDAMYWYRQDPGQGLRLIYYSQIVNDFQKGDIAEGYSVSREKKESFPLTVTSAQKNPTAFYLCASSIIGSKPEAFFGQGTRLTVV.

CDR3 sequence (DNA): TGCGCCAGCACCCCGGCGGGGTGGGATATCAATGAGCAGTTCTTC. This sequence encodes CASTPAGWDINEQFF. The genes are TRBV5-1 and TRBJ2-1; a possible D gene is TRBD2 (6 bases). CDR1 and CDR2 from the germline V gene are SGHRS and YFSETQ. Trimming removed 6 bases from V and 6 bases from J, with 19 bases in between. The CDR3 is 15 residues long.

The gene calls are TRBV7-6 and TRBJ2-3, with 9 bases identical to TRBD2. Germline lookup yields CDR1 SGHVS and CDR2 FNYEAQ. The V and J ends lost 5 bases and 4 bases, in that order; junction bases with no gene match: 7. The CDR3 is 15 residues long. The chain's CDR3 is CASSASGGRPDTQYF. The CDR3 region has the DNA TGTGCCAGCAGCGCGAGCGGGGGGAGGCCAGATACGCAGTATTTT.

The rearrangement uses TRBV11-2 and TRBJ1-1; D unclear. The germline V and J ends were trimmed by 1 base and 6 bases, with 12 bases remaining between them. Germline values: CDR1 SGHAT, CDR2 FQNNGV. The CDR3 is made up of 14 amino acids. DNA of the CDR3: TGTGCCAGCAGCTTAGTCCGGGAATCGGCTGAAGCTTTCTTT. Protein sequence: CASSLVRESAEAFF.

V and J are TRBV7-8 and TRBJ1-2, with 7 bases aligning to TRBD1. Germline-derived CDR1 and CDR2 are SGHVS and FQNEAQ. After removal of 4 bases from V and 7 bases from J, the junction contained 15 bases not matched to a gene. This CDR3 is built from 16 residues. The CDR3 sequence is CASSYPLRQGIGGYTF. The CDR3 bases are TGTGCCAGCAGCTACCCACTCCGACAGGGAATAGGTGGCTACACCTTC.

This chain joins TRBV4-3 and TRBJ1-4; D remains unclear. Germline loops: CDR1 LGHNA, CDR2 YSLEER. This CDR3 comprises 16 residues. V lost 1 base, J lost 8 bases, and 17 bases lay in between. This chain's CDR3 is CASSQGGRQAREKLFF. The CDR3 DNA follows: TGCGCCAGCAGCCAAGGCGGGCGGCAGGCCCGCGAAAAACTGTTTTTT.

This clone was counted a few times. The rearrangement joins TRBV6-6 to TRBJ1-5; D gene uncertain. Germline CDR1 MNHNY, CDR2 SVGAGI (reference sequence). The CDR3 spans 14 residues. Trimming took 5 bases from V and 4 from J, leaving 12 bases between them. The CDR3 DNA is TGTGCCAGCAGTACGCGGGAGGCAAATCAGCCCCAGCATTTT. This translates into CASSTREANQPQHF.